A selection of T cell receptor beta chains follows, all from one sample in a study of molecular identifiers for immune sequencing clone quantification. MiXCR, applied by TCRdb to the PCR reads, yields one record per CDR3 protein. The sample records about 640,000 distinct CDR3 sequences, about 20% being singletons. The sequencing input was naive CD8+ T cells from blood, with Jurkat cell RNA spiked in. These receptors all come from a human donor in good health. Some libraries in this study had Jurkat cell RNA spiked in. The conserved cysteine and the conserved F or W are not part of the CDR3 here.

TRBJ2-3,TRBV21-1,ASSTDSGGSGDTQY
TRBJ1-5,TRBV20-1,SAGDGNQPQH
TRBJ2-2,TRBV3-1,ASSQAGSGIGELF
TRBJ2-7,TRBV7-9,ASSLVQEQEY
TRBJ2-3,TRBV13,ASSYDNRVA
TRBJ2-3,TRBV11-2,ASSLGGTSTDTQY
TRBJ1-1,TRBV10-3,AIRTGGDTEAF
TRBJ2-4,TRBV5-1,ASSPIGGGPNIQY
TRBJ2-7,TRBV7-2,ASSMGLAGPYEQY
TRBJ1-5,TRBV7-2,ASSSYNYQPQH
TRBJ2-2,TRBV20-1,SASLAGELF
TRBJ1-5,TRBV19,ASSIGTGSNQPQH
TRBJ2-2,TRBV5-1,ASSIGQGPGGELF
TRBJ2-5,TRBV11-2,ASSFPGTSGGPLV
TRBJ2-7,TRBV7-9,ASSPPFFGAAPILTYEQY
TRBJ1-2,TRBV4-3,ASSQDRSTNYGYT
TRBJ2-1,TRBV5-6,ASSQSEWNEQF
TRBJ1-5,TRBV5-5,ASSRDTLSNQPQH
TRBJ2-1,TRBV19,ASSASGGSMNEQF
TRBJ1-1,TRBV27,ASSVTGGPTSF
TRBJ1-1,TRBV24-1,ATSGSGFTEAF
TRBJ2-3,TRBV6-2/TRBV6-3,ASSYPGPDTQY
TRBJ1-1,TRBV5-7,ASSCRDRNTEAF
TRBJ2-5,TRBV7-2,ASSLIGARQETQY
TRBJ1-1,TRBV10-3,ASNSYTQRDTEAF
TRBJ2-7,TRBV4-3,ASSQDRYYEQY
TRBJ2-1,TRBV29-1,SLSGTSGSWEQF
TRBJ2-7,TRBV6-2/TRBV6-3,ASSPGQIYEQY
TRBJ2-1,TRBV4-3,ASSSGTRTKNEQF
TRBJ2-5,TRBV6-6,ASSSRGLYQETQY
TRBJ1-2,TRBV4-3,ASSQDPGGNYGYT
TRBJ1-5,TRBV27,ASSSLSGNQPQH
TRBJ2-2,TRBV6-2/TRBV6-3,ASSSPYLDRERTGELF
TRBJ2-7,TRBV28,ASSPHRVGEQY
TRBJ2-5,TRBV12-3/TRBV12-4,ASSSWTAQETQY
TRBJ1-5,TRBV5-1,ASTRDDYSNQPQH
TRBJ2-6,TRBV5-4,ASSVRTEINGANVLT
TRBJ1-5,TRBV7-2,ASSLEDYSNQPQH
TRBJ2-1,TRBV27,ASSPDPAGVNEQF
TRBJ2-7,TRBV10-3,AISDETGVEQY
TRBJ2-7,TRBV27,ASSPGDGLLTYEQY
TRBJ2-7,TRBV29-1,SVTGMGAYEQY
TRBJ2-2,TRBV6-5,ASGFRDSPNTGELF
TRBJ2-1,TRBV7-2,ASSLVLRVTPDNEQF
TRBJ2-1,TRBV4-1,ASSLKTGSSYNEQF
TRBJ1-1,TRBV3-1,ASSPGPLAGTVNTEAF
TRBJ1-5,TRBV9,ASGGGDNQPQH
TRBJ2-1,TRBV15,ATSTRQGGYEQF
TRBJ2-7,TRBV7-6,ASSLDRGQRFDEQY
TRBJ1-5,TRBV7-9,ASSLDGSNQPQH
TRBJ2-5,TRBV27,ASSHRLARFEETQY
TRBJ2-7,TRBV28,ASSTREGLYEQY
TRBJ2-3,TRBV6-1,ASSESLAGVETDTQY
TRBJ2-5,TRBV5-1,ASSQGPTDQETQY
TRBJ1-2,TRBV7-9,ASSSTVGKANYGYT
TRBJ2-1,TRBV7-6,ASSRTGVSEQF
TRBJ2-1,TRBV4-3,ASSQEPSGASYNEQF